These 4 T cell receptor beta chains came from one sample sequenced in a study of shared clonotypes between healthy human individuals. Sequenced by immunoSEQ multiplex PCR; TCRdb stores in-frame clones only, minus some. Seen here are more than 2,000,000 clones, over 90% observed once, and the top ten hold 0.39%. Sequenced sample: naive CD4+ T cells from PBMCs. The subset: CD45RA+ positively selected. Receptor source: a man between 18 and 29 years old in good health. Some clones in this sample may be carry-over from other donors' samples.

This chain links TRBV28 with TRBJ1-1; D is undetermined. This CDR3 has 14 amino acids. Germline CDR1 MDHEN, CDR2 SYDVKM. V was cut by 2 bases and J by 0 bases, with 7 bases left in between. The chain's CDR3 is CASSLQRLNTEAFF. The CDR3 DNA reads TGTGCCAGCAGTTTACAGAGACTGAACACTGAAGCTTTCTTT.

V and J are TRBV28 and TRBJ2-7, with 7 bases fitting TRBD1. V shed 1 base and J 5 bases; nucleotides not matched to a gene: 14. Germline assignment: CDR1 MDHEN and CDR2 SYDVKM. The length of the CDR3 is 17 residues. CDR3 bases: TGTGCCAGCAGTTTATTATCGTGGCAGGGGGATTTCCACGAGCAGTACTTC. This translates into CASSLLSWQGDFHEQYF.

Concerning this clone: Other DNA sequences in the sample encode the same CDR3. This sequence joins TRBV30 and TRBJ2-3; D might be TRBD2 (6 bases). The CDR3 runs to 12 residues. V was trimmed by 5 bases and J by 3 bases, leaving 9 bases between them. Germline V CDR1 and CDR2: GTSNPN, SVGIG (reference sequence). This chain's CDR3 is CAWGGTTDTQYF. The CDR3 nucleotides are TGTGCCTGGGGCGGGACGACAGATACGCAGTATTTT.

The rearrangement uses TRBV13 and TRBJ1-1, with D possibly being TRBD1 (6 bases). In germline, CDR1 is PRHDT, CDR2 FYEKMQ (reference sequence). Trimming left V 9 bases short and J 9 bases short, with 14 bases between. The CDR3 runs to 11 residues. The CDR3 protein is CASFGGGKAFF. CDR3 sequence (DNA): TGTGCCAGTTTTGGGGGCGGGAAAGCTTTCTTT.